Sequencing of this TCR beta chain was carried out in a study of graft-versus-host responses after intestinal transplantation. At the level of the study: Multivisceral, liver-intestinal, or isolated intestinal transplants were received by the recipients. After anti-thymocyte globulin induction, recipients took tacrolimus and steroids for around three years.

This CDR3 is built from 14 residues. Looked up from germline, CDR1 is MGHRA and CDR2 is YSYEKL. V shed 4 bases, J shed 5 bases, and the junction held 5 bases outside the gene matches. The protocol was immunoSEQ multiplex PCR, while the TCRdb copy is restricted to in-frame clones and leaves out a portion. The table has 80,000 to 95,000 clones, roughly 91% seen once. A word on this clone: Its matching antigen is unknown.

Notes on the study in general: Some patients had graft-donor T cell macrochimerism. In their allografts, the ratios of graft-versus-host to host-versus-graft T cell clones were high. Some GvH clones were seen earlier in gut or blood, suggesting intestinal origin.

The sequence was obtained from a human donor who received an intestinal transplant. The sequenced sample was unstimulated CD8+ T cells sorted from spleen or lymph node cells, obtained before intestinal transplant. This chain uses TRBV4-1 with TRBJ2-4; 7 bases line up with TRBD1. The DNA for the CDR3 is TGCGCCAGCAGCCTCGACAGGGCCCAAAACATTCAGTACTTC. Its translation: CASSLDRAQNIQYF.